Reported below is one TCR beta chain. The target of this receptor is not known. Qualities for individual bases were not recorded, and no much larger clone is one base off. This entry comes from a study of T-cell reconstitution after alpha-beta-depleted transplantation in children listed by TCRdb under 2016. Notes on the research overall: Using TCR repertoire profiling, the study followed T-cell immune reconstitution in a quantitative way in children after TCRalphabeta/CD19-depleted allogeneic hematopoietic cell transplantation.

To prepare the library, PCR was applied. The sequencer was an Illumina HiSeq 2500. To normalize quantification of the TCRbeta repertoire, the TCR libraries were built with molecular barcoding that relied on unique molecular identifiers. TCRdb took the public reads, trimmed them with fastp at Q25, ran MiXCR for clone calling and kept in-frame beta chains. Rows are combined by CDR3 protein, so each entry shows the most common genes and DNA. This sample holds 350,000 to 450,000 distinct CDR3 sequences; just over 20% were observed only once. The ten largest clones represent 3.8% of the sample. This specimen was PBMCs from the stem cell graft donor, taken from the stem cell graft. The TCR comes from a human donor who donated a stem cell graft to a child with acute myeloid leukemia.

The CDR3 here reads CSAEARDEQFF. The DNA is as follows: TGCAGTGCTGAGGCTCGGGATGAGCAGTTCTTC. The V gene is TRBV20-1 and the J gene is TRBJ2-1; too little of a D gene remains to name it. The CDR3 sequence holds 11 residues, the cysteine and phenylalanine included. The only DNA kept is the CDR3, 33 bases in frame from the first base. V is reduced by 5 bases and J by 8 bases, leaving a spacing of 10 bases between them. Via the germline V gene (reference sequence), CDR1 is DFQATT and CDR2 SNEGSKA.